The 16 T cell receptor beta chains in this list originate from one sample, sequenced in a study of T cells in Graves' hyperthyroidism and ophthalmopathy (dated by TCRdb to between 2019 and 2020). The library was prepared using multiplex PCR. Sequenced on an Illumina HiSeq 2000. The TCR beta CDR3 regions were amplified from RNA transcripts. The first round of RT-PCR for the TCR CDR3 was performed with the HTBI primer set and the Qiagen OneStep RT-PCR kit. TCRdb reprocessing: public reads trimmed at Q25 with fastp, clones called with MiXCR, in-frame beta chains kept. Each CDR3 protein appears once, grouped with its most common genes and DNA. The sample records 300,000 to 450,000 distinct CDR3 sequences, under 20% of which are singletons. 35% to 45% of the sample lies in the top ten. The specimen sequenced was blood. Source of these receptors: a man younger than 30 with Graves' ophthalmopathy.

This clonotype was counted many times. V usage is TRBV19 and J usage is TRBJ2-3; 8 nucleotides agree with TRBD1. CDR1 is LNHDA and CDR2 is SQIVND in the germline V gene (reference sequence). CDR3 size: 16 residues. The ends lost 6 bases at V and 4 bases at J; junction bases unmatched: 12. DNA of the CDR3: TGTGCCAGTAGCCTGACCGGGACAGGAGCTCCAGATACGCAGTATTTT. It is translated as CASSLTGTGAPDTQYF.

This clonotype was seen repeatedly, ten times or more. CDR3 sequence reads: CASSRHDSGNTIYF. The CDR3 DNA sequence: TGTGCCAGCAGTCGACACGACTCTGGAAACACCATATATTTT. The gene calls are TRBV12-3 or TRBV12-4 and TRBJ1-3, with no clear D. The V end lost 5 bases, the J end lost 0 bases, and 8 bases lay between the germline ends. The CDR3 length is 14 residues.

Concerning this clonotype itself: The CDR3 does not end in the conserved phenylalanine or tryptophan, so this is likely a read error. The V call is TRBV27, the J call TRBJ1-2; D is unresolved. The V gene's germline CDR1 is MNHEY and CDR2 SMNVEV (reference sequence). CDR3 size: 13 residues. V was shortened by 4 bases and J by 8 bases, with 14 bases between the two germline ends. The CDR3 here is CASSSQEGGGYTL. DNA for the CDR3: TGTGCCAGCAGTTCCCAGGAGGGTGGAGGCTACACCCTC.

This clonotype appeared many times. The chain joins TRBV2 to TRBJ2-1, with 11 positions matching TRBD2. The germline V gene encodes CDR1 SNHLY and CDR2 FYNNEI. V gave up 7 bases and J gave up 4 bases; unmatched junction bases: 6. The CDR3 has 15 residues. The DNA of the CDR3 is TGTGCCAGCATGTCTAGCGGGGGGATTTACAATGAGCAGTTCTTC. Protein sequence: CASMSSGGIYNEQFF.

There are a few counts of this clonotype. The chain recombines TRBV10-3 with TRBJ2-5; TRBD2 matches at 8 bases. The CDR3 loop spans 14 amino acids. Trimming removed 9 bases from V and 4 bases from J; junction bases left unmatched: 10. Germline lookup yields CDR1 ENHRY and CDR2 SYGVKD. The CDR3 is CAISRGSGIETQYF. The CDR3 region has the DNA TGTGCCATAAGTCGCGGTAGCGGGATAGAGACCCAGTACTTC.

A few counts support this clonotype. In DNA, the CDR3 is TGTGCCAGCAGCTTAGTTTGGGGGGAAAAACTGTTTTTT. It encodes CASSLVWGEKLFF. The genes are TRBV7-8 and TRBJ1-4, with D perhaps TRBD1 (5 bases). V gave up 1 base and J gave up 8 bases, with 8 bases separating them. The CDR3 extends over 13 amino acids. Germline CDR1 reads SGHVS; CDR2 reads FQNEAQ.

The chain employs TRBV14 and TRBJ2-7, with D possibly matching TRBD1 (6 bases). This CDR3 is 15 amino acids long. V lost 0 bases, J lost 0 bases, and 9 bases lay in between. The germline CDR1 and CDR2 sequences are SGHDN and FVKESK. CDR3 nucleotide sequence: TGTGCCAGCAGCCAAGAAGACAGGTTCTCCTACGAGCAGTACTTC. Translation: CASSQEDRFSYEQYF. Complete variable domain (other parts from reference TRBV14 and TRBJ2-7): EAGVTQFPSHSVIEKGQTVTLRCDPISGHDNLYWYRRVMGKEIKFLLHFVKESKQDESGMPNNRFLAERTGGTYSTLKVQPAELEDSGVYFCASSQEDRFSYEQYFGPGTRLTVT.

This clonotype was counted only a few times. This chain links TRBV5-8 with TRBJ2-7; no definite D call. The germline V gene has CDR1 SGHTS and CDR2 YDEGEE. V was clipped by 0 bases and J by 2 bases, with 15 bases between them. This CDR3 region has 16 residues. The CDR3 reads CASSLGSGQGTYEQYF. CDR3 in DNA: TGTGCCAGCAGCTTGGGTTCTGGGCAAGGAACCTACGAGCAGTACTTC.

This clonotype was seen at least ten times. The rearrangement links TRBV4-1 to TRBJ1-2; D might be TRBD1 (5 bases). Trimming cost V 1 base and J 5 bases, with 11 bases left between them. CDR3 length: 14 amino acids. CDR1 and CDR2 from the germline V gene are MGHRA and YSYEKL. The CDR3 protein is CASSQAAGTYGYTF. CDR3 nucleotides: TGCGCCAGCAGCCAAGCTGCAGGGACTTATGGCTACACCTTC.

This clonotype is a singleton in its sample. This may come from a read error, since a much larger clone is one base off. The chain carries TRBV12-3 or TRBV12-4 and TRBJ2-7, with no clear D. Trimming took off 3 bases at V and 0 bases at J, with 9 bases between the two ends. The CDR3 contains 14 residues. In DNA form, the CDR3 reads TGTGCCAGCAGTTTCCGAAGGGACTCCTACGAGCAGTACTTC. Amino acid sequence: CASSFRRDSYEQYF.

The table lists this clonotype with a few counts. This chain links TRBV3-1 with TRBJ1-2; perhaps TRBD1 as D (5 bases). Germline loops: CDR1 LGHDT, CDR2 YNNKEL (reference sequence). The germline V and J ends were trimmed by 4 bases and 8 bases, with 17 bases remaining between them. There are 14 residues in the CDR3. The CDR3 is CASSRDRQGTGYTF. CDR3 nucleotides: TGTGCCAGCAGCCGAGATCGGCAGGGTACCGGCTACACCTTC.

The rearrangement joins TRBV6-2 or TRBV6-3 to TRBJ2-7; D is perhaps TRBD2 (7 bases). CDR1 is MNHEY, CDR2 SVGEGT, per germline. CDR3 length: 14 amino acids. V was pared by 10 bases and J by 2 bases, with 18 bases between. The DNA for the CDR3 is TGTGCCAACAGCCCAAGGGGGGGGACCTACGAGCAGTACTTC. Encoded protein: CANSPRGGTYEQYF.

This clonotype has more than one count but fewer than ten. The chain employs TRBV24-1 and TRBJ1-6, with D possibly matching TRBD1 (5 bases). Germline CDR1 and CDR2: KGHDR and SFDVKD. The CDR3 extends over 14 amino acids. Trimming pared 9 bases from V and 5 bases from J, leaving 13 bases between. The CDR3 region has the DNA TGTGCCACCCAGTCTGGACACCATAATTCACCCCTCCACTTT. The encoded protein is CATQSGHHNSPLHF.

The chain couples TRBV19 to TRBJ1-3; D gene ambiguous. The CDR3 has 14 residues. V lost 5 bases and J 2 bases, leaving 10 bases between the germline ends. Germline CDR1 and CDR2: LNHDA and SQIVND (reference sequence). CDR3 nucleotides: TGTGCCAGTAGTTCCGACTTGACTGGAAACACCATATATTTT. Encoded protein: CASSSDLTGNTIYF.

The chain is built from TRBV10-2 and TRBJ1-2; D remains ambiguous. Trimming pared 0 bases from V and 2 bases from J, leaving 4 bases between. Germline V lookup: CDR1 WSHSY, CDR2 SAAADI. CDR3 size: 13 residues. The CDR3 nucleotides read TGCGCCAGCAGTGAGTCGGGAAACTATGGCTACACCTTC. Translated, it gives CASSESGNYGYTF.

This clonotype was seen ten or more times. This chain joins TRBV7-3 and TRBJ2-1; TRBD1 matches at 7 bases. The V gene end was trimmed by 5 bases and the J gene end by 5 bases; junction bases not matched to a gene: 3. CDR3 length: 13 residues. Germline V gene sequence: CDR1 SGHTA, CDR2 FQGTGA. Here the CDR3 DNA reads TGTGCCAGCAGCCCGGGACAGAACAATGAGCAGTTCTTC. It is translated as CASSPGQNNEQFF.